This T cell receptor (beta chain) was sequenced for a study of identical twins. Each CDR3 protein gets one entry after TCRdb re-called the 5' RACE reads with MiXCR. The sample holds about 530,000 distinct CDR3 sequences, over 12% seen once. Many counts were recorded for this clonotype. The CDR3 runs to 15 residues. Losses at the gene ends were 3 bases for V and 7 bases for J; bases not matched to a gene: 6. Germline V gene lookup returns CDR1 WNHNN and CDR2 SYGVQD (reference sequence). The same data also went into a second study, on yellow fever vaccine responses in identical twins.

The sequence came from a young woman in good health. Sequencing was carried out using CD4+ T cells sorted from blood. This rearrangement joins TRBV10-1 to TRBJ2-1, with 10 bases lining up with TRBD1. The CDR3 region is CASSDPGQGLNEQFF. DNA of the CDR3: TGCGCCAGCAGTGACCCGGGACAGGGGTTAAATGAGCAGTTCTTC.